This TCR beta chain is from a study of T cell changes during pregnancy in multiple sclerosis. The CDR3 covers 11 residues. The V end was cut by 5 bases, the J end by 4 bases, with 6 bases between. The germline gives CDR1 MDHEN, CDR2 SYDVKM. Generated by immunoSEQ multiplex PCR, the TCRdb table keeps only in-frame clones and is missing some. The table records roughly 80,000 clones, 90% to 95% of them present only once. This clonotype was obtained from a female donor with multiple sclerosis, enrolled in a pregnancy study. Sequencing used peripheral blood, obtained before pregnancy. The V gene is TRBV28, the J gene TRBJ2-7; D is ambiguous. The CDR3 bases are TGTGCCAGCAGTCTTAATTACGAGCAGTACTTC. It yields the protein CASSLNYEQYF.